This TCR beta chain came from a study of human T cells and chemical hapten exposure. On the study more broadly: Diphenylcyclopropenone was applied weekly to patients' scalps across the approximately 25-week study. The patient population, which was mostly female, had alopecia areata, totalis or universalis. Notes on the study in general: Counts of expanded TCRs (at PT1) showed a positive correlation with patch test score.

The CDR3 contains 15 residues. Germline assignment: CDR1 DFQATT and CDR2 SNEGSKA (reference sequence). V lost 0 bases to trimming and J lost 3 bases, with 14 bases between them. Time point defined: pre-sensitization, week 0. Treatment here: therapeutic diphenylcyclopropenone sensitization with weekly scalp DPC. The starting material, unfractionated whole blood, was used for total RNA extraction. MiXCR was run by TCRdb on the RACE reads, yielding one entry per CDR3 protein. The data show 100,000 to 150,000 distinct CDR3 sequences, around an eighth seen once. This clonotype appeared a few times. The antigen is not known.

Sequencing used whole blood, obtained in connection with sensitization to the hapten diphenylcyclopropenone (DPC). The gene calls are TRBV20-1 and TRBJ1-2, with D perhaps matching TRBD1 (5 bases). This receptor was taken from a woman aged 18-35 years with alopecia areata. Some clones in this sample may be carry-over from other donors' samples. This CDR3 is CSARDLVQVDYGYTF. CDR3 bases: TGCAGTGCTAGAGATCTTGTACAGGTCGACTATGGCTACACCTTC.